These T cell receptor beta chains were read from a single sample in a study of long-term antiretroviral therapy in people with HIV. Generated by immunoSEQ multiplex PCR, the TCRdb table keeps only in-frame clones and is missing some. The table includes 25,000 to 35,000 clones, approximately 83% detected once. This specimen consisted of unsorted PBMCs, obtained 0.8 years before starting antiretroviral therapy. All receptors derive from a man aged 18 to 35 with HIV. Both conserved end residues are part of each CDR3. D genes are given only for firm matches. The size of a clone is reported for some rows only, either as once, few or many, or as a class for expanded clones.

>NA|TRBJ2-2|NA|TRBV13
CASSPYTGELFF
TGTGCCAGCAGCCCTTACACCGGGGAGCTGTTTTTT
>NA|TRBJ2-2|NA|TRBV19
CASSDTGLGTGELFF
TGTGCCAGTAGTGATACAGGGCTCGGGACCGGGGAGCTGTTTTTT
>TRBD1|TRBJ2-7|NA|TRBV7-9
CASDRGTYEQYF
TGTGCCAGCGACAGGGGCACCTACGAGCAGTACTTC
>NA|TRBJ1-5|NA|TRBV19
CASSHQGSQPQHF
TGTGCCAGTAGTCACCAGGGGTCTCAGCCCCAGCATTTT
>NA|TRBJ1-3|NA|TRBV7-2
CASSLGGGSGNTIYF
TGTGCCAGCAGCTTAGGCGGGGGTTCTGGAAACACCATATATTTT
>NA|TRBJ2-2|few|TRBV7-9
CASSSPNTGELFF
TGTGCCAGCAGCTCGCCGAACACCGGGGAGCTGTTTTTT
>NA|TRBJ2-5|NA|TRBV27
CASSLDSQETQYF
TGTGCCAGCAGTTTGGACAGTCAAGAGACCCAGTACTTC
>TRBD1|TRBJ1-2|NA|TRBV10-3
CAISGTAREGYTF
TGTGCCATCAGCGGGACAGCCCGAGAGGGCTACACCTTC
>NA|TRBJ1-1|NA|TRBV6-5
CASSYSRGNTEAFF
TGTGCCAGCAGTTACTCGAGGGGGAACACTGAAGCTTTCTTT
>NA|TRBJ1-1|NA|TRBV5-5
CASSLSFMNTEAFF
TGTGCCAGCAGCTTGAGTTTTATGAACACTGAAGCTTTCTTT
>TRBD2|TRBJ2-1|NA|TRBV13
CASSSIREEIYNEQFF
TGTGCCAGCAGCTCAATCCGGGAGGAAATCTACAATGAGCAGTTCTTC
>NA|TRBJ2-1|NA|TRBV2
CASRAKTQPVDEQFF
TGTGCCAGCAGAGCTAAGACACAACCGGTAGATGAGCAGTTCTTC
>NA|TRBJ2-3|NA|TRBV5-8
CASRGGRRPGTQYF
TGTGCCAGCAGAGGAGGCAGGCGACCTGGTACGCAGTATTTT
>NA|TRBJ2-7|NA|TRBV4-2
CASSQKKNAGEQYF
TGTGCCAGCAGCCAAAAGAAGAATGCGGGCGAGCAGTACTTC
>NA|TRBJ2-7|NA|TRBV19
CASSIVRGSGYEQYF
TGTGCCAGTAGTATAGTACGGGGATCCGGATACGAGCAGTACTTC
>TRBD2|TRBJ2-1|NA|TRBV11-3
CASSFLSGGANPNNEQFF
TGTGCCAGCAGCTTCCTTAGCGGGGGGGCAAACCCCAACAATGAGCAGTTCTTC
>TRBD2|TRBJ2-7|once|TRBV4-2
CASSGTSGRGEQYF
TGTGCCAGCAGCGGGACTAGCGGGAGGGGTGAGCAGTACTTC
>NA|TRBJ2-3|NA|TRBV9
CASSASGGPPDTQYF
TGTGCCAGCAGCGCCTCGGGGGGCCCCCCAGATACGCAGTATTTT
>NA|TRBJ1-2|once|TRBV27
CASSLSTNGGYTF
TGTGCCAGCAGTTTATCGACGAACGGTGGCTACACCTTC
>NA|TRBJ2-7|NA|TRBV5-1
CASSRDAAYEQYF
TGCGCCAGCAGTAGGGACGCGGCCTACGAGCAGTACTTC
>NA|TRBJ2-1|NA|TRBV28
CASSLGGVGNEQFF
TGTGCCAGCAGTTTAGGGGGCGTAGGCAATGAGCAGTTCTTC
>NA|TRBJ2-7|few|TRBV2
CASSEMHEQYF
TGTGCCAGCAGTGAAATGCACGAGCAGTACTTC
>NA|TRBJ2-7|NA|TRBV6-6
CASSYEAGSYEQYF
TGTGCCAGCAGTTACGAGGCAGGCTCCTACGAGCAGTACTTC
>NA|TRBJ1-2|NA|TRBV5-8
CASSSLQAGSNYGYTF
TGTGCCAGCAGCTCCTTGCAGGCTGGCTCCAACTATGGCTACACCTTC